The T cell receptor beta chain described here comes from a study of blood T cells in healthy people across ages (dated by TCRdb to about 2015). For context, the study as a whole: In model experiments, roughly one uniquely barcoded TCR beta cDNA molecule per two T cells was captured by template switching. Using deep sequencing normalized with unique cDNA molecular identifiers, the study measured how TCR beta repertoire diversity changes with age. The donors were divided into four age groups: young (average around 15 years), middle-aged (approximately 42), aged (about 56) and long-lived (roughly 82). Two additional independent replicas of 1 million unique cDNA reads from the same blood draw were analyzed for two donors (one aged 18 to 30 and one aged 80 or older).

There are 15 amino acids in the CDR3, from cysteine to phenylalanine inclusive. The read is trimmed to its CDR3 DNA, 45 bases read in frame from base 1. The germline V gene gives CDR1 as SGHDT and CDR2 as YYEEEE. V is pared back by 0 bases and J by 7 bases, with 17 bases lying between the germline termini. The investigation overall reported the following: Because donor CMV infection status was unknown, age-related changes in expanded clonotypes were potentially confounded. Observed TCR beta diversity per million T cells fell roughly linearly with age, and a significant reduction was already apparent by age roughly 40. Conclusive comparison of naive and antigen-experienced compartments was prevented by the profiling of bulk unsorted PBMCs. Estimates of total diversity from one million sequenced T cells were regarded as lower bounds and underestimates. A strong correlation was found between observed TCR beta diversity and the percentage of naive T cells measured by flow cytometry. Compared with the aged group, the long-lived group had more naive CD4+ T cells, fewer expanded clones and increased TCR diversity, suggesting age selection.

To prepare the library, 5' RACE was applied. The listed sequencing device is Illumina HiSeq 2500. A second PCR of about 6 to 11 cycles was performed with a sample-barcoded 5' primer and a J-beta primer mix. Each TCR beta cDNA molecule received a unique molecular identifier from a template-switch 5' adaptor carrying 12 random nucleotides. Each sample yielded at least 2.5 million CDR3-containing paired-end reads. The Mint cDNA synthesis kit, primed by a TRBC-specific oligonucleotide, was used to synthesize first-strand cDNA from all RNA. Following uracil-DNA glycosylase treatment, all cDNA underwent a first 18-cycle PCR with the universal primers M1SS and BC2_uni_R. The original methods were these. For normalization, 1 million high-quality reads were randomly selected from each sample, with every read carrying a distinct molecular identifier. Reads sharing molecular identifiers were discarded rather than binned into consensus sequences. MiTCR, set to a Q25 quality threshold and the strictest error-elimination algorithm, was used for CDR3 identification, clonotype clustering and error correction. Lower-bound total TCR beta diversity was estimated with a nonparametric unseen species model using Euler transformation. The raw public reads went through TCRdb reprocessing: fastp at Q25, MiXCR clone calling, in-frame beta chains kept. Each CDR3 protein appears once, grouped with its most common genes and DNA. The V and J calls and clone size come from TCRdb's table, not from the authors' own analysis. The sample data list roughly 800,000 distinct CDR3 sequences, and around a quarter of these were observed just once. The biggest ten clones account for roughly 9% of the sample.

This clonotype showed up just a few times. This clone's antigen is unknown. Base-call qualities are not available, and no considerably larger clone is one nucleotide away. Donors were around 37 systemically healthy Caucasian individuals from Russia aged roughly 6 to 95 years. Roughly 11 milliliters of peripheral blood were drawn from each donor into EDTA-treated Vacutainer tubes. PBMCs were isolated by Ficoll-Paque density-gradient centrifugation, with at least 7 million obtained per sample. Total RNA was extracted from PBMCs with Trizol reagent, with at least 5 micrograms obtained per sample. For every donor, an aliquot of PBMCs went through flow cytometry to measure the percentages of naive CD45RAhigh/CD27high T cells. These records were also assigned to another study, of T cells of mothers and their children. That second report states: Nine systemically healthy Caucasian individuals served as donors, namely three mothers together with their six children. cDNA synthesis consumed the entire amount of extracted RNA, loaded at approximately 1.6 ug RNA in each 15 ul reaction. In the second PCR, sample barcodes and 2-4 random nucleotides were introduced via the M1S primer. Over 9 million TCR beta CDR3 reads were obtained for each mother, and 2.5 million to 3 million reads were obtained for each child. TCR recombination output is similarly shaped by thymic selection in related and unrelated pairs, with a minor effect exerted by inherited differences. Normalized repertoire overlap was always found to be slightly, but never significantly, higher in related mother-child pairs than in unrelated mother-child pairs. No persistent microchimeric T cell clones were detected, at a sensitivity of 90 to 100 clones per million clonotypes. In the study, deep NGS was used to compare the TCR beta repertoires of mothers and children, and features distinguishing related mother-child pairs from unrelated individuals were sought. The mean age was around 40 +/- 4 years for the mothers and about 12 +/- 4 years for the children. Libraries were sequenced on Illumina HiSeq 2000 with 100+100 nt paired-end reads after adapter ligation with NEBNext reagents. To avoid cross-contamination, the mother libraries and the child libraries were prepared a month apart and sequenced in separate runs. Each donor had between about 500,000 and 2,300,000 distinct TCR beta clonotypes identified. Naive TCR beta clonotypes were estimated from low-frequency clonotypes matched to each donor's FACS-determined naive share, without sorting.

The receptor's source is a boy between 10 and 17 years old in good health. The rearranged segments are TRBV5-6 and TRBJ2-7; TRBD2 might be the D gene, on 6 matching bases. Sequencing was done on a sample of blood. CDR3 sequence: CASSLARNPGREQYF. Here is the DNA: TGTGCCAGCAGCTTGGCGCGGAACCCGGGGAGGGAGCAGTACTTC.